This T cell receptor beta chain was documented in a study of T cell responses to AZD1222 COVID-19 vaccine. The table came from immunoSEQ multiplex PCR; TCRdb's copy has only in-frame clones and leaves some out. The table shows over 150,000 clones, with more than 80% occurring only once. Sequences were derived from peripheral blood, sampled on day 0 of AZD1222 vaccination. The sequence was obtained from an adult in good health.

In DNA, the CDR3 is TGTGCCAGCAGAACTAGCGGGAAAGAGGGTGAGCAGTTCTTC. This gives the protein CASRTSGKEGEQFF. V is TRBV4-2 and J is TRBJ2-1; TRBD2 matches 10 bases. In germline, CDR1 is LGHNA, CDR2 YNFKEQ. V lost 6 bases to trimming and J lost 9 bases; unmatched junction nucleotides: 8. CDR3 size: 14 residues.